This entry features one T cell receptor beta chain sequence. Its cognate antigen is unknown. The sample belongs to a study of cytomegalovirus exposure and HLA in healthy donors. Study outcomes and limitations: Cytomegalovirus-associated TCR beta chains were listed, numbering some 170. In vitro data verified three CMV-associated chains as specific for CMV antigens.

PCR primers comprised 60 Vbeta and 13 Jbeta primers. Clones were sequenced by immunoSEQ multiplex PCR, and TCRdb holds only the in-frame ones, with some missing. Of some 78,000 clones in the sample, roughly 80% were seen once. The CDR3 covers 14 residues. V lost 2 bases and J 3 bases, leaving 8 bases between the germline ends. Germline V gene sequence: CDR1 LNHNV, CDR2 YYDKDF (reference sequence). The source material was PBMCs. The chain uses TRBV15 and TRBJ2-1, with D possibly matching TRBD2 (5 bases). The source is a man aged 50-59 years in good health and CMV-seropositive. CDR3 amino acids: CATSRPAGYNEQFF. The CDR3 DNA is TGTGCCACCAGCAGACCTGCGGGCTACAATGAGCAGTTCTTC.